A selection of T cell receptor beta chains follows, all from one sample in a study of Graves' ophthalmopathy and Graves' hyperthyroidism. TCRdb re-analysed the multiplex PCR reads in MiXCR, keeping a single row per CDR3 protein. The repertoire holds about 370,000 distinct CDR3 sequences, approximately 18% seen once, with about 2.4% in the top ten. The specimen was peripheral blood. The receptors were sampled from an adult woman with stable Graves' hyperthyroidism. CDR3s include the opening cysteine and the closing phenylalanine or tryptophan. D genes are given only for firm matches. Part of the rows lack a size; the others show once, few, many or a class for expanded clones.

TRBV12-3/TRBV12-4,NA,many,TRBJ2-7,CASSFGLGNSYEQYF,TGTGCCAGCAGTTTTGGTTTGGGGAACTCCTACGAGCAGTACTTC
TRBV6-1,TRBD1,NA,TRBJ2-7,CASRTGAAYEQYF,TGTGCCAGCAGAACAGGGGCCGCCTACGAGCAGTACTTC
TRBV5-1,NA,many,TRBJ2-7,CASSQSAGSSYEQYF,TGCGCCAGCAGCCAAAGCGCGGGATCAAGTTACGAGCAGTACTTC
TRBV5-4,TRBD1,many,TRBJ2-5,CASSLRGQGAGETQYF,TGTGCCAGCAGCTTGAGGGGACAGGGGGCCGGGGAGACCCAGTACTTC
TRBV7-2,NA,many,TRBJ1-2,CASSLGKGSVYGYTF,TGTGCCAGCAGCTTAGGAAAGGGGAGTGTCTATGGCTACACCTTC
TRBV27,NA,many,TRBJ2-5,CASSLRQLPQETQYF,TGTGCCAGCAGCCTCCGCCAGCTGCCTCAAGAGACCCAGTACTTC
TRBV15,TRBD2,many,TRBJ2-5,CATSLRLAGQETQYF,TGTGCCACCAGCTTACGACTAGCGGGGCAAGAGACCCAGTACTTC
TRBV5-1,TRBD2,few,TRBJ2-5,CASSIGAGGPLGETQYF,TGCGCCAGCAGCATCGGAGCGGGAGGACCCTTGGGGGAGACCCAGTACTTC
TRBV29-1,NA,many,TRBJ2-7,CSVVPQRGNPYEQYF,TGCAGCGTTGTGCCCCAAAGGGGAAATCCCTACGAGCAGTACTTC
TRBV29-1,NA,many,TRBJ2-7,CSVEDRGRGSYEQYF,TGCAGCGTTGAAGATCGTGGCAGGGGCTCCTACGAGCAGTACTTC
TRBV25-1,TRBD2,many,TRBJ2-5,CASSDRSGGETQYF,TGTGCCAGCAGTGATCGGTCGGGAGGGGAGACCCAGTACTTC
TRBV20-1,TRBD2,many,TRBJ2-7,CSADTGTSGAYEQYF,TGCAGTGCCGACACAGGGACTAGCGGAGCCTACGAGCAGTACTTC